These T cell receptor beta chains were read from a single sample in a study of cytomegalovirus exposure and HLA in healthy donors. Assay used: immunoSEQ multiplex PCR; TCRdb lists only in-frame clones, some missing. The ten top clones account for roughly 1.6%, within a sample of more than 100,000 clones. The specimen was PBMCs. These receptors were collected from a woman in her thirties or forties in good health and CMV-seronegative. CDR3s include the opening cysteine and the closing phenylalanine or tryptophan. D genes are given only for firm matches.

J | D | V | CDR3 | DNA
TRBJ1-5 | NA | TRBV7-2 | CASSLGARVNNQPQHF | TGTGCCAGCAGCTTAGGGGCCAGGGTAAACAATCAGCCCCAGCATTTT
TRBJ1-2 | NA | TRBV7-3 | CASSLNLNYGYTF | TGTGCCAGCAGCTTAAATCTGAACTATGGCTACACCTTC
TRBJ2-3 | TRBD2 | TRBV5-6 | CASSLAGGGVTDTQYF | TGTGCCAGCAGCTTGGCCGGCGGGGGTGTCACAGATACGCAGTATTTT
TRBJ1-6 | NA | TRBV4-2 | CASSQEQGTLRSPLHF | TGTGCCAGCAGCCAAGAGCAGGGGACATTAAGGTCACCCCTCCACTTT
TRBJ2-7 | TRBD1 | TRBV28 | CASRKNQGAYEQYF | TGTGCCAGCAGAAAAAACCAGGGGGCCTACGAGCAGTACTTC
TRBJ2-3 | NA | TRBV11-1 | CASSPQERKLPNTQYF | TGTGCCAGCAGCCCCCAGGAGCGGAAGCTCCCGAATACGCAGTATTTT
TRBJ1-2 | TRBD1 | TRBV28 | CASSLGGQGNYGYTF | TGTGCCAGCAGTCTAGGGGGACAGGGAAACTATGGCTACACCTTC
TRBJ1-3 | NA | TRBV18 | CASSLSGGASGNTIYF | TGTGCCAGCTCCCTTTCCGGAGGAGCCTCTGGAAACACCATATATTTT
TRBJ2-6 | NA | TRBV19 | CASQWSSGANVLTF | TGTGCCAGTCAGTGGAGCTCTGGGGCCAACGTCCTGACTTTC
TRBJ1-1 | TRBD1 | TRBV4-2 | CASSTPGTGDTEAFF | TGTGCCAGCAGCACTCCCGGGACAGGGGACACTGAAGCTTTCTTT
TRBJ1-1 | TRBD1 | TRBV29-1 | CSVVGQGLTEAFF | TGCAGCGTTGTTGGACAGGGTTTAACTGAAGCTTTCTTT
TRBJ1-2 | NA | TRBV25-1 | CASSPGGQSYGYTF | TGTGCCAGCAGTCCCGGGGGGCAGAGCTATGGCTACACCTTC
TRBJ1-2 | NA | TRBV7-2 | CASSLGQGVNYGYTF | TGTGCCAGCAGCCTAGGTCAAGGGGTTAACTATGGCTACACCTTC
TRBJ2-7 | NA | TRBV9 | CASSVSPRDITYEQYF | TGTGCCAGCAGCGTAAGCCCGAGGGATATAACCTACGAGCAGTACTTC
TRBJ2-7 | TRBD1 | TRBV7-2 | CASSSQGAPPYEQYF | TGTGCCAGCAGCTCTCAGGGGGCCCCCCCCTACGAGCAGTACTTC
TRBJ1-1 | NA | TRBV5-1 | CASSEGGRRNTEAFF | TGCGCCAGCAGCGAGGGAGGTAGGCGGAACACTGAAGCTTTCTTT
TRBJ2-1 | NA | TRBV5-8 | CASSLRGYEQFF | TGTGCCAGCAGCTTGAGAGGATATGAGCAGTTCTTC
TRBJ1-2 | NA | TRBV19 | CASSIDWTGGVNYGYTF | TGTGCCAGTAGTATAGATTGGACGGGGGGAGTTAACTATGGCTACACCTTC
TRBJ1-1 | NA | TRBV7-3 | CASSPTESMAEAFF | TGTGCCAGCAGCCCGACAGAGAGTATGGCTGAAGCTTTCTTT
TRBJ2-7 | NA | TRBV5-4 | CASSLAGGSSYEQYF | TGTGCCAGCAGCTTGGCAGGAGGGAGCTCCTACGAGCAGTACTTC
TRBJ2-2 | NA | TRBV4-3 | CASSQSPTTFTGELFF | TGCGCCAGCAGCCAATCGCCGACTACTTTCACCGGGGAGCTGTTTTTT
TRBJ2-2 | NA | TRBV10-3 | CAISESGRGNTGELFF | TGTGCCATCAGTGAGTCGGGCAGGGGGAACACCGGGGAGCTGTTTTTT
TRBJ2-2 | NA | TRBV2 | CASRTGKNTGELFF | TGTGCCAGCAGGACAGGAAAAAACACCGGGGAGCTGTTTTTT
TRBJ1-2 | TRBD1 | TRBV10-3 | CASTWTGSDYGYTF | TGTGCCTCTACCTGGACAGGTTCGGACTATGGCTACACCTTC
TRBJ1-6 | NA | TRBV19 | CASSAGLNSPLHF | TGTGCCAGTAGTGCAGGTCTGAATTCACCCCTCCACTTT
TRBJ1-4 | NA | TRBV4-3 | CASSQDVTGRGEKLFF | TGCGCCAGCAGCCAAGATGTAACAGGGAGAGGAGAAAAACTGTTTTTT
TRBJ1-1 | NA | TRBV6-5 | CASRPGPRRDTEAFF | TGTGCCAGCAGACCTGGACCCCGGAGGGACACTGAAGCTTTCTTT
TRBJ2-3 | TRBD1 | TRBV29-1 | CSGGTGSTDTQYF | TGCAGCGGGGGGACAGGGAGCACAGATACGCAGTATTTT
TRBJ2-1 | TRBD2 | TRBV19 | CASTPGRLAGGNEQFF | TGTGCCAGTACCCCAGGGAGGCTAGCGGGGGGGAATGAGCAGTTCTTC
TRBJ2-7 | TRBD1 | TRBV6-1 | CASSERTGTSYEQYF | TGTGCCAGCAGTGAACGGACAGGGACATCCTACGAGCAGTACTTC
TRBJ1-5 | NA | TRBV6-1 | CASSPRQVDQPQHF | TGTGCCAGCAGCCCCCGACAGGTGGATCAGCCCCAGCATTTT
TRBJ2-2 | NA | TRBV5-4 | CASSLIRASLPTNTGELFF | TGTGCCAGCAGCTTAATTCGGGCTAGCCTCCCCACCAACACCGGGGAGCTGTTTTTT
TRBJ1-3 | NA | TRBV19 | CASTSGGTGNTIYF | TGTGCCAGTACCAGCGGGGGTACTGGAAACACCATATATTTT
TRBJ1-2 | NA | TRBV2 | CASSETQGKGGYTF | TGTGCCAGCAGTGAAACCCAGGGGAAGGGTGGCTACACCTTC
TRBJ2-2 | NA | TRBV19 | CASSIEPGTGELFF | TGTGCCAGTAGTATAGAGCCGGGGACCGGGGAGCTGTTTTTT
TRBJ1-1 | TRBD1 | TRBV5-1 | CASSLEGFTGGDEAFF | TGCGCCAGCAGCTTGGAAGGTTTTACAGGGGGAGACGAAGCTTTCTTT
TRBJ2-2 | TRBD2 | TRBV4-1 | CASSQGASGANTGELFF | TGCGCCAGCAGCCAAGGAGCGAGCGGGGCCAACACCGGGGAGCTGTTTTTT
TRBJ1-2 | NA | TRBV28 | CASIPPGVYGYTF | TGTGCCAGCATCCCCCCGGGAGTCTATGGCTACACCTTC
TRBJ1-2 | TRBD1 | TRBV4-3 | CASSRGQGDGYTF | TGCGCCAGCAGCCGGGGACAGGGAGATGGCTACACCTTC
TRBJ1-5 | NA | TRBV6-6 | CASSYQSPAQHF | TGTGCCAGCAGTTATCAGTCGCCAGCCCAGCATTTT
TRBJ1-4 | TRBD1 | TRBV4-3 | CASSRLAGTGRGKLFF | TGCGCCAGCAGCCGGCTAGCCGGGACAGGGAGGGGAAAACTGTTTTTT
TRBJ1-1 | NA | TRBV5-4 | CASSLDRNTEAFF | TGTGCCAGCAGCTTAGACAGGAACACTGAAGCTTTCTTT
TRBJ1-1 | NA | TRBV25-1 | CASSEYGAGTKNTEAFF | TGTGCCAGCAGTGAATACGGGGCCGGGACTAAAAACACTGAAGCTTTCTTT
TRBJ2-2 | NA | TRBV13 | CASSLWASKNTGELFF | TGTGCCAGCAGCCTCTGGGCCTCCAAGAACACCGGGGAGCTGTTTTTT
TRBJ2-3 | TRBD2 | TRBV2 | CASGAGVDDTQYF | TGTGCCAGCGGGGCGGGGGTGGATGATACGCAGTATTTT
TRBJ2-3 | NA | TRBV4-3 | CASSQVGGQGQDTQYF | TGCGCCAGCAGCCAAGTAGGCGGTCAGGGTCAGGATACGCAGTATTTT